What follows are 22 T cell receptor beta chains derived from one specimen sequenced in a study of early T cells in non-severe SARS-CoV-2 infection. TCRdb re-analysed the 5' RACE reads in MiXCR, keeping a single row per CDR3 protein. The data show roughly 48,000 distinct CDR3 sequences, roughly 5.3% seen once. The sequenced sample consisted of whole blood. These receptors all come from an adult who was a healthcare worker with PCR-confirmed SARS-CoV-2 infection or an uninfected control (not recorded which).

About this clonotype: An end of the junction does not agree with germline; a read error may underlie this. This rearrangement joins TRBV25-1 to TRBJ1-1; D gene ambiguous. The length of the CDR3 is 13 residues. The germline CDR1 and CDR2 sequences are MGHDK and SYGVNS. The DNA of the CDR3 is TGTGCCAGCAGTAGCATCAGTCACACTGAAGCTTCCTTT. Residues: CASSSISHTEASF.

This chain joins TRBV7-7 and TRBJ2-5, with D perhaps given as TRBD1 or TRBD2 (5 bases each). V was shortened by 4 bases and J by 5 bases, with 11 bases between the two germline ends. The germline gives CDR1 SSHAT, CDR2 FNYEAQ (reference sequence). This CDR3 has 13 amino acids. The CDR3 is CASSSGPTETQYF. Here the CDR3 DNA reads TGTGCCAGCAGCTCGGGACCGACGGAGACCCAGTACTTC.

This clonotype has at least ten counts. The rearrangement links TRBV12-3 or TRBV12-4 to TRBJ1-2; 8 bases fit TRBD1. This CDR3 has 13 amino acids. V trimming: 5 bases; J trimming: 4 bases; junction bases outside the gene matches: 3. CDR3 sequence (DNA): TGTGCCAGCAGTCGAGGACAGGGCTATGGCTACACCTTC. Translating gives CASSRGQGYGYTF.

There are many counts of this clonotype. The chain joins TRBV12-3 or TRBV12-4 to TRBJ1-2, with 8 bases that match TRBD1. Trimming took 4 bases from V and 7 from J; bases not matched to a gene: 2. The CDR3 is 12 residues long. As DNA, the CDR3 is TGTGCCAGCAGTTACGGGACAGGTGGCTACACCTTC. Translating it yields CASSYGTGGYTF.

This clonotype appeared many times. V gene TRBV6-6 combines with J gene TRBJ1-1, with unresolved D. CDR1 is MNHNY and CDR2 is SVGAGI in the germline V gene (reference sequence). The CDR3 is 16 residues long. Between the trimmed V and J ends, which lost 5 bases and 1 base, there was a span of 17 bases. The chain's CDR3 is CASSPPLVLANTEAFF. The CDR3 nucleotides read TGTGCCAGCAGTCCCCCCCTAGTCCTGGCGAACACTGAAGCTTTCTTT.

This clonotype was detected many times. J is TRBJ2-7 and V is TRBV15; 7 bases align to TRBD1. V dropped 3 bases and J dropped 5; count of bases not matched to a gene: 7. Germline V gene data show CDR1 as LNHNV and CDR2 as YYDKDF (reference sequence). The CDR3 extends over 14 amino acids. As DNA, the CDR3 is TGTGCCACCAGCAGGAGACAAGACAGGGACGAGCAGTACTTC. It yields the protein CATSRRQDRDEQYF. The whole variable domain, remainder taken from reference TRBV15 and TRBJ2-7, is DAMVIQNPRYQVTQFGKPVTLSCSQTLNHNVMYWYQQKSSQAPKLLFHYYDKDFNNEADTPDNFQSRRPNTSFCFLDIRSPGLGDTAMYLCATSRRQDRDEQYFGPGTRLTVT.

This clonotype was detected a few times. Here the CDR3 DNA reads TGTGCCAGCAGAGGGCAGACCCTGAACACTGAAGCTTTCTTT. Protein sequence: CASRGQTLNTEAFF. The rearrangement uses TRBV7-9 and TRBJ1-1; D gene ambiguous. Looked up from germline, CDR1 is SEHNR and CDR2 is FQNEAQ (reference sequence). With 6 bases removed from V and 0 bases from J, the gap between germline ends came to 11 bases. There are 14 residues in the CDR3.

This clonotype has more than one count but fewer than ten. The genes are TRBV20-1 and TRBJ1-5, with no clear D. Trimming took 3 bases from V and 0 from J, leaving 6 bases between them. This CDR3 region has 13 residues. Germline-derived CDR1 and CDR2 are DFQATT and SNEGSKA (reference sequence). CDR3 DNA: TGCAGTGCTAGGGATTATAGCAATCAGCCCCAGCATTTT. Amino acid sequence: CSARDYSNQPQHF.

This clonotype was seen at least ten times. The chain joins TRBV5-4 to TRBJ2-2; D gene ambiguous. Trimming pared 3 bases from V and 3 bases from J, leaving 12 bases between. The CDR3 loop spans 15 amino acids. Per germline, CDR1 SGHNT and CDR2 YYREEE (reference sequence). Written as DNA, the CDR3 is TGTGCCAGCAGCTCCTCGGGCGGCTACACCGGGGAGCTGTTTTTT. Amino acid sequence: CASSSSGGYTGELFF.

This clonotype was detected many times. The chain has TRBV9 and TRBJ2-3, with TRBD2 identical over 10 bases. The CDR3 runs 14 residues. J gave up 4 bases and V 5 bases, and 4 bases lay outside the gene matches. Germline V CDR1 and CDR2: SGDLS, YYNGEE. DNA for the CDR3: TGTGCCAGCAGTAGGACTAGCGGATCAGATACGCAGTATTTT. This translates into CASSRTSGSDTQYF.

Many counts were recorded for this clonotype. The V gene is TRBV7-7, the J gene TRBJ2-2; D is unclear. Trimming shortened V by 6 bases and J by 3 bases, and 11 bases separated the two germline ends. This CDR3 contains 14 residues. Germline lookup yields CDR1 SSHAT and CDR2 FNYEAQ (reference sequence). The CDR3 here is CASSHNLDTGELFF. CDR3 bases: TGTGCCAGCAGTCACAACCTAGACACCGGGGAGCTGTTTTTT.

This clonotype was seen repeatedly, ten times or more. V and J are TRBV5-1 and TRBJ2-3, with TRBD2 matching over 13 bases. The CDR3 has 16 residues. The germline V gene has CDR1 SGHRS and CDR2 YFSETQ. With V trimmed by 3 bases and J by 3 bases, 4 bases remained unmatched. The CDR3 bases are TGCGCCAGCAGCTCCGGACTAGCGGGGGATACAGATACGCAGTATTTT. This translates into CASSSGLAGDTDTQYF.

In this sample, this clonotype turned up many times. V gene TRBV27 combines with J gene TRBJ1-1; D may be TRBD1 (6 bases). The CDR3 contains 13 residues. Germline V gene lookup returns CDR1 MNHEY and CDR2 SMNVEV (reference sequence). V shed 3 bases and J shed 1 base, with 6 bases lying between them. The CDR3 here is CASSFRGNTEAFF. CDR3 nucleotides: TGTGCCAGCAGTTTCAGGGGGAACACTGAAGCTTTCTTT.

This chain links TRBV5-1 with TRBJ1-3, with D hard to call. Germline CDR1 reads SGHRS; CDR2 reads YFSETQ. The CDR3 runs to 16 residues. V was shortened by 0 bases and J by 0 bases, with 10 bases between the two germline ends. CDR3 in amino acids: CASSLGFPSSGNTIYF. The DNA of the CDR3 is TGCGCCAGCAGCTTGGGATTCCCCAGCTCTGGAAACACCATATATTTT.

In its sample, this clonotype was seen many times. This sequence joins TRBV12-3 or TRBV12-4 and TRBJ1-3; D unresolved. The length of the CDR3 is 13 residues. Trimming removed 3 bases from V and 1 base from J, with 4 bases in between. CDR3 sequence: CASSFQSGNTIYF. In DNA form, the CDR3 reads TGTGCCAGCAGTTTCCAATCTGGAAACACCATATATTTT.

This clonotype has at least ten counts. This chain uses TRBV5-1 with TRBJ2-5; 8 nucleotides align to TRBD1. Germline CDR1 SGHRS, CDR2 YFSETQ. The length of the CDR3 is 14 residues. After removal of 3 bases from V and 5 bases from J, the junction contained 6 bases not matched to a gene. CDR3 DNA sequence: TGCGCCAGCAGCTCGGGACAGGTGGTGGAGACCCAGTACTTC. Translation: CASSSGQVVETQYF. Using reference TRBV5-1 and TRBJ2-5 for the parts outside the CDR3, the full variable domain is KAGVTQTPRYLIKTRGQQVTLSCSPISGHRSVSWYQQTPGQGLQFLFEYFSETQRNKGNFPGRFSGRQFSNSRSEMNVSTLELGDSALYLCASSSGQVVETQYFGPGTRLLVL.

This clonotype has a count of ten or more. The V and J genes are TRBV5-1 and TRBJ2-5; 9 nucleotides agree with TRBD1. The V and J ends lost 4 bases and 5 bases, in that order; junction bases with no gene match: 12. CDR1 is SGHRS and CDR2 is YFSETQ in the germline V gene. This CDR3 is 16 amino acids long. The chain's CDR3 is CASSGGRTGAAETQYF. CDR3 DNA: TGCGCCAGCAGCGGAGGGCGGACAGGGGCCGCGGAGACCCAGTACTTC.

This clonotype was recorded at least ten times. V usage is TRBV19 and J usage is TRBJ1-2; 7 nucleotides line up with TRBD1. Trimming at V came to 6 bases and at J to 6 bases, leaving 10 bases not matched to a gene. CDR3 length: 14 amino acids. Germline V CDR1 and CDR2: LNHDA, SQIVND (reference sequence). The CDR3 DNA reads as TGTGCCAGTAGGCCAGGGGGTGGGTTCGATGGCTACACCTTC. It yields the protein CASRPGGGFDGYTF.

This clonotype was counted at least ten times. The chain uses TRBV6-2 or TRBV6-3 and TRBJ2-7; no firm D call. The CDR3 totals 11 residues. V shed 8 bases and J shed 7 bases, with 12 bases lying between them. Germline V gene sequence: CDR1 MNHEY, CDR2 SVGEGT. The CDR3 region has the DNA TGTGCCAGCTCCAACGGAATGGAGCAGTACTTC. Protein: CASSNGMEQYF.

There are many counts of this clonotype. The chain is built from TRBV18 and TRBJ1-1; a possible D gene is TRBD1 (6 bases). The CDR3 is 16 residues long. Trimming pared 3 bases from V and 0 bases from J, leaving 14 bases between. Per the germline V gene, CDR1 is KGHSH and CDR2 is LQKENI. The CDR3 coding sequence is TGTGCCAGCTCACCGTCCCCAGGGGTGGTGAACACTGAAGCTTTCTTT. Translating gives CASSPSPGVVNTEAFF. Complete variable domain (other parts from reference TRBV18 and TRBJ1-1): NAGVMQNPRHLVRRRGQEARLRCSPMKGHSHVYWYRQLPEEGLKFMVYLQKENIIDESGMPKERFSAEFPKEGPSILRIQQVVRGDSAAYFCASSPSPGVVNTEAFFGQGTRLTVV.

This clonotype has a count of ten or more. The chain combines TRBV18 with TRBJ1-1; 8 positions agree with TRBD1. The V gene end was trimmed by 4 bases and the J gene end by 6 bases; junction bases not matched to a gene: 7. The CDR3 is 14 residues long. Germline CDR1 KGHSH, CDR2 LQKENI. CDR3 sequence: CASSLDRGLAEAFF. CDR3 in DNA: TGTGCCAGCTCACTAGACAGGGGTTTGGCTGAAGCTTTCTTT.

This clonotype has a handful of counts. The chain combines TRBV28 with TRBJ2-1, with D possibly TRBD1 on 5 matching bases. Germline V gives CDR1 MDHEN, CDR2 SYDVKM. CDR3 length: 15 amino acids. Trimming left V 2 bases short and J 10 bases short, with 18 bases between. In nucleotides, the CDR3 is TGTGCCAGCAGTTTACCCCCGGCTAGACAGAACGAGCAGTTCTTC. As protein: CASSLPPARQNEQFF.